Following are 27 T cell receptor beta chains from one sample sequenced in a study of CD4 and CD8 cells across lung adenocarcinoma regions. TCRdb ran MiXCR on the PCR reads and lists one entry per CDR3 protein. The top ten clones hold just under 20% of a sample with 5,000 to 6,000 distinct CDR3 sequences, 50% of them seen once. The sample comprised CD4+ T cells from the margin of a lung tumor. Receptors originate from a male donor with lung adenocarcinoma. The CD4 and CD8 labels of this study may be unreliable.

By share, this clonotype counts as medium-sized. V gene TRBV6-5 combines with J gene TRBJ2-1; 9 bases line up with TRBD2. With V trimmed by 6 bases and J by 8 bases, 8 bases remained unmatched. From germline, CDR1 is MNHEY and CDR2 SVGAGI. This CDR3 comprises 14 residues. CDR3 nucleotides: TGTGCCAGCAGGCCCGGGCGGGAGGGCTATGAGCAGTTCTTC. It specifies CASRPGREGYEQFF.

A note on this clonotype: The limits of the CDR3 on the DNA are not certain, so only TCRdb's listed CDR3 is given. The J gene is TRBJ2-3, the V gene TRBV6-1; the D segment call TRBD2 is taken from the table without a DNA check. Looked up from germline, CDR1 is MNHNS and CDR2 is SASEGT. The CDR3 sequence runs 17 residues, both termini included. The chain's CDR3 is CACRWASGSRGPDTQYF.

The chain employs TRBV10-2 and TRBJ1-1, with D perhaps TRBD1 (5 bases). The length of the CDR3 is 13 residues. V lost 4 bases, J lost 7 bases, and 13 bases lay in between. Germline CDR1 WSHSY, CDR2 SAAADI. The CDR3 loop reads CASSVRGFGEAFF. CDR3 nucleotide sequence: TGCGCCAGCAGTGTTAGGGGCTTCGGTGAAGCTTTCTTT.

The chain joins TRBV25-1 to TRBJ2-2; the match to TRBD2 covers 8 bases. V gave up 4 bases and J gave up 2 bases; unmatched junction bases: 12. CDR3 length: 18 residues. CDR1 is MGHDK, CDR2 SYGVNS, per germline. The CDR3 DNA reads as TGTGCCAGCAGTGTGAAGAGTAGCGGGGCCTTTAACACCGGGGAGCTGTTTTTT. It encodes CASSVKSSGAFNTGELFF.

By frequency in the sample, this clonotype is medium-sized. The CDR3 spells CASRRLAGSEGHEQFF. CDR3 bases: TGTGCCAGCAGACGACTAGCGGGGAGTGAGGGGCATGAGCAGTTCTTC. The rearrangement links TRBV6-1 to TRBJ2-1, with 11 bases aligning to TRBD2. The CDR3 is 16 amino acids. Germline CDR1 MNHNS, CDR2 SASEGT. The V gene end was trimmed by 6 bases and the J gene end by 8 bases; junction bases not matched to a gene: 12.

This clonotype has more than one count but fewer than ten. V is TRBV6-1 and J is TRBJ1-2; maybe TRBD1 (5 bases). The V gene's germline CDR1 is MNHNS and CDR2 SASEGT. The length of the CDR3 is 12 residues. The ends were cut back, 5 bases at V and 3 bases at J, with 7 bases in the middle. The CDR3 DNA reads as TGTGCCAGCAGTCCGACAGACTATGGCTACACCTTC. Translated: CASSPTDYGYTF.

The chain couples TRBV7-6 to TRBJ2-3, with 10 bases that match TRBD2. CDR1 and CDR2 (germline): SGHVS, FNYEAQ. V lost 1 base and J lost 4; bases outside the gene matches: 8. CDR3 length: 17 amino acids. The CDR3 DNA reads as TGTGCCAGCAGCTTAGTTCCTAGCGGGAGCGTAGCAGATACGCAGTATTTT. This codes for CASSLVPSGSVADTQYF.

Worth noting for this clonotype: A single base separates this from a much larger clone, so it may be a read error. The CDR3 spells CASSQDVSVGDEQFF. The DNA of the CDR3 is TGCGCCAGCAGCCAAGATGTCTCGGTAGGGGATGAGCAGTTCTTC. The chain carries TRBV4-1 and TRBJ2-1; tentatively, D is TRBD1 (5 bases). This CDR3 has 15 amino acids. CDR1 is MGHRA, CDR2 YSYEKL, per germline. The V end was cut by 0 bases, the J end by 8 bases, with 14 bases between.

The V call is TRBV10-3, the J call TRBJ2-2; D possibly matches TRBD1 or TRBD2 (5 bases each). Germline-derived CDR1 and CDR2 are ENHRY and SYGVKD. This CDR3 spans 15 amino acids. CDR3 nucleotides: TGTGTCCCGTGGCTGCAGGAGGTGAACACCGGGGCGCAGTTTTTT. This gives the protein CVPWLQEVNTGAQFF.

This clonotype is classed as large. The chain couples TRBV6-5 to TRBJ2-4, with 9 positions matching TRBD2. This CDR3 is built from 16 residues. Germline CDR1 is MNHEY and CDR2 is SVGAGI. Unmatched junction bases numbered 9, after V lost 2 bases and J lost 7 bases. DNA for the CDR3: TGTGCCAGCAGTTACGGTGGAATAGCGGGAGTTAACATTCAGTACTTC. It specifies CASSYGGIAGVNIQYF.

Regarding this clonotype: One end of the junction does not line up with germline, which may come from a read error. The genes are TRBV6-1 and TRBJ2-3; D is unresolved. The CDR3 totals 14 residues. The germline gives CDR1 MNHNS, CDR2 SASEGT. CDR3: CASSGTSDKDTQYF. CDR3 DNA sequence: TGTGCCAGCAGTGGGACCAGCGACAAAGATACCCAGTATTTT.

In this sample, this clonotype is medium-sized (0.01 to 0.1%). This chain joins TRBV27 and TRBJ2-2; 7 bases agree with TRBD1. In germline, CDR1 is MNHEY, CDR2 SMNVEV (reference sequence). This CDR3 region has 14 residues. The junction had 3 bases not matched to a gene; V was cut back by 7 bases and J by 1 base. The CDR3 region is CASTDRVNTGELFF. CDR3 bases: TGTGCCAGCACCGACAGGGTGAACACCGGGGAGCTGTTTTTT.

By frequency in the sample, this clonotype is medium-sized. This chain uses TRBV10-3 with TRBJ2-3; 10 bases map to TRBD1. Looked up from germline, CDR1 is ENHRY and CDR2 is SYGVKD. CDR3 size: 15 residues. Trimming at V came to 5 bases and at J to 3 bases, leaving 5 bases not matched to a gene. This CDR3 reads CAISTGQGTTDTQYF. CDR3 nucleotides: TGTGCCATCAGTACGGGACAGGGGACAACAGATACGCAGTATTTT.

This clonotype showed up many times. The chain combines TRBV6-1 with TRBJ2-1; the D is unclear. Gene TRBJ2-7 matches the end of the DNA better, so the J call may be wrong. Germline lookup yields CDR1 MNHNS and CDR2 SASEGT. This CDR3 contains 10 residues. CDR3 protein: CASNKYEQYF. CDR3 nucleotides: TGTGCCAGCAATAAGTACGAGCAGTACTTC.

The J gene is TRBJ2-3, the V gene TRBV30; 7 positions match TRBD2. Germline loops: CDR1 GTSNPN, CDR2 SVGIG (reference sequence). V trimming: 3 bases; J trimming: 2 bases; junction bases outside the gene matches: 5. CDR3 length: 14 amino acids. The CDR3 DNA sequence: TGTGCCTGGAGCCTAGGGACTATCACAGATACGCAGTATTTT. This encodes CAWSLGTITDTQYF.

This clonotype qualifies as large (0.1 to 1%). The V call is TRBV10-2, the J call TRBJ2-1, with D hard to call. Germline V CDR1 and CDR2: WSHSY, SAAADI. V was shortened by 5 bases and J by 0 bases, with 8 bases between the two germline ends. The CDR3 has 14 residues. The CDR3 nucleotides are TGCGCCAGCAGTACGTGGGGCTCCTACAATGAGCAGTTCTTC. It specifies CASSTWGSYNEQFF.

As regards this clonotype: At one boundary the junction diverges from the germline segment, which might be a read error. The J gene is TRBJ2-4, the V gene TRBV25-1; 9 bases map to TRBD2. From germline, CDR1 is MGHDK and CDR2 SYGVNS. The CDR3 length is 15 residues. The CDR3 loop is CASSSLAGAKDIQYF. CDR3 DNA: TGTGCCAGCAGTTCCTTAGCGGGAGCCAAAGACATTCAGTACTTC.

To note about this clonotype: This may come from a read error, since a much larger clone is one base off. V and J are TRBV10-2 and TRBJ1-5; TRBD1 agrees at 7 bases. The CDR3 is 16 amino acids. V was clipped by 0 bases and J by 5 bases; unmatched bases: 7. The germline CDR1 and CDR2 sequences are WSHSY and SAAADI. The CDR3 DNA reads TGCGCCAGCAGTGAGTCGCACCAGGGGGTAGATCAGCCCCAGCATTTT. This translates into CASSESHQGVDQPQHF.

The gene calls are TRBV6-4 and TRBJ2-1; 9 bases line up with TRBD2. The CDR3 loop spans 14 amino acids. From germline, CDR1 is MRHNA and CDR2 SNTAGT. Trimming at V came to 4 bases and at J to 8 bases, leaving 6 bases not matched to a gene. This CDR3 reads CASSVASGNHEQFF. CDR3 in DNA: TGTGCCAGCAGTGTGGCTAGCGGGAATCATGAGCAGTTCTTC.

In its sample, this clonotype was seen once. The chain employs TRBV4-2 and TRBJ2-5; TRBD2 agrees at 7 bases. The DNA end favors TRBJ2-3, so the J call may be wrong. The CDR3 length is 16 residues. CDR1 is LGHNA, CDR2 YNFKEQ, per germline. This CDR3 reads CASAGDGGTDKETQYF. In nucleotides, the CDR3 is TGTGCCAGCGCGGGGGACGGCGGCACCGACAAAGAGACCCAGTATTTT.

For the CDR3, the DNA is TGTGCCAGCAGCTCCCTATGGGCGGGGCCCTACAATGAGCAGTTCTTC. This translates into CASSSLWAGPYNEQFF. The chain has TRBV5-4 and TRBJ2-1; tentatively, D is TRBD2 (6 bases). Trimming cost V 3 bases and J 2 bases, with 15 bases left between them. There are 16 residues in the CDR3. The V gene's germline CDR1 is SGHNT and CDR2 YYREEE (reference sequence). The variable domain in full, completed from reference TRBV5-4 and TRBJ2-1, reads ETGVTQSPTHLIKTRGQQVTLRCSSQSGHNTVSWYQQALGQGPQFIFQYYREEENGRGNFPPRFSGLQFPNYSSELNVNALELDDSALYLCASSSLWAGPYNEQFFGPGTRLTVL.

By sample share, this clonotype is medium-sized. V gene TRBV27 combines with J gene TRBJ2-5, with 7 bases identical to TRBD1. Judging by the DNA end, TRBJ2-7 fits better; the J call may be wrong. CDR1 is MNHEY and CDR2 is SMNVEV in the germline V gene (reference sequence). CDR3 length: 13 amino acids. As DNA, the CDR3 is TGTGCCAGCAGTCTGACAGGGTCTTACGAGCAGTACTTC. Residues: CASSLTGSYEQYF.

The V gene is TRBV7-2, the J gene TRBJ2-5, with 11 bases that match TRBD2. The CDR3 loop spans 14 amino acids. The V gene end was trimmed by 6 bases and the J gene end by 5 bases; junction bases not matched to a gene: 5. The germline V gene has CDR1 SGHTA and CDR2 FQGNSA. The CDR3 reads CASSSSGRWETQYF. CDR3 in DNA: TGTGCCAGCAGTTCTAGCGGGAGGTGGGAGACCCAGTACTTC.

This clonotype is labeled large (0.1 to 1%). The chain uses TRBV6-1 and TRBJ2-5; possible D gene TRBD1, 5 bases. The CDR3 consists of 12 residues. Germline V gene lookup returns CDR1 MNHNS and CDR2 SASEGT. CDR3: CVSGPGQETQYF. As DNA, the CDR3 is TGTGTCTCTGGGCCAGGGCAAGAGACCCAGTACTTC.

The sample holds a few counts of this clonotype. The chain employs TRBV6-1 and TRBJ2-7, with 9 bases that match TRBD2. This CDR3 is built from 16 residues. CDR1 is MNHNS and CDR2 is SASEGT in the germline V gene. V dropped 7 bases and J dropped 0; count of bases not matched to a gene: 10. The CDR3 sequence: CASNKISGRPSYEQYF. In nucleotides, the CDR3 is TGTGCCAGCAATAAAATTAGCGGGAGACCCTCCTACGAGCAGTACTTC.

This sequence joins TRBV10-1 and TRBJ2-3, with D possibly being TRBD2 (6 bases). The closer fit of TRBJ2-7 to the DNA end suggests the J call may be wrong. CDR1 WNHNN and CDR2 SYGVQD come from the germline V gene (reference sequence). This CDR3 is built from 13 residues. CDR3 region: CARRLGGTDMQYF. The CDR3 nucleotides read TGCGCCAGGAGGCTGGGAGGCACAGACATGCAGTACTTC.

This clonotype is medium-sized (0.01 to 0.1%). The CDR3 spells CASSQGADPSSTDTQYF. The CDR3 DNA is TGCGCCAGCAGCCAAGGTGCGGATCCTTCGAGCACAGATACGCAGTATTTT. The chain carries TRBV4-1 and TRBJ2-3, with D hard to call. This CDR3 is built from 17 residues. With 1 base removed from V and 0 bases from J, the gap between germline ends came to 14 bases. Germline V gene data show CDR1 as MGHRA and CDR2 as YSYEKL.